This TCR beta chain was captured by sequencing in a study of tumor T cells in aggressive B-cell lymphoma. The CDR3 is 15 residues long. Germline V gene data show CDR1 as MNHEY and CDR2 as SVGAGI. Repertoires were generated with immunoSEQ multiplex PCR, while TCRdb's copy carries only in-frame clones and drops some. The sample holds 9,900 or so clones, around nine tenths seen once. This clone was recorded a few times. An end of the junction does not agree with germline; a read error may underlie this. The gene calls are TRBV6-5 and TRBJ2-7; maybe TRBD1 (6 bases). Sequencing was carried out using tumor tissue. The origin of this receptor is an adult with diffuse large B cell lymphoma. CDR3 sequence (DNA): TGTGCCAGCAGTTACGGACAGCCTGGGTCCTCCGAGCAGTACTTC. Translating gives CASSYGQPGSSEQYF.